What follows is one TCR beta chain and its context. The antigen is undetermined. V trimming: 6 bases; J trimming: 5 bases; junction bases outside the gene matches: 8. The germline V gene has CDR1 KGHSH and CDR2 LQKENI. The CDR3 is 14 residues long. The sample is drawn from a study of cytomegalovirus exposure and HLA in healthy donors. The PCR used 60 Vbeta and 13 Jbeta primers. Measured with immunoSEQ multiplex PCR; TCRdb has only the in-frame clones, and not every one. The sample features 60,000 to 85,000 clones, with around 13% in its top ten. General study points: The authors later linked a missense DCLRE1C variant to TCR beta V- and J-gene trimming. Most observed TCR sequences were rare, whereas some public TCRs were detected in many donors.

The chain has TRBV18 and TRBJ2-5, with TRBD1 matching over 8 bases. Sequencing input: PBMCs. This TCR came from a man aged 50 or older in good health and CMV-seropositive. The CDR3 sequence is CASSLDRELETQYF. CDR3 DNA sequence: TGTGCCAGCTCGCTGGACAGGGAGCTTGAGACCCAGTACTTC.